These T cell receptor beta chains were read from a single sample in a study of post-analysis software for immune sequencing data. TCRdb ran MiXCR on the PCR reads and lists one entry per CDR3 protein. Of about 820,000 distinct CDR3 sequences listed, roughly half were seen once; the top ten hold 4.6%. The material sequenced was blood. The receptors were sampled from a girl between 5 and 17 years old with multiple sclerosis. The CDR3 runs from the conserved cysteine through the conserved F or W. A D gene is named only where the DNA matches it firmly. Size is omitted from some rows. Given values are once, few, many or a class for expanded clones.

d_gene: NA
abundance: NA
j_gene: TRBJ2-1
v_gene: TRBV5-5
CDR3aa: CASSWSVIPGEIQPYNEQFF
CDR3nt: TGTGCCAGCAGCTGGTCGGTTATCCCGGGAGAAATCCAGCCCTACAATGAGCAGTTCTTC

d_gene: NA
abundance: once
j_gene: TRBJ2-1
v_gene: TRBV5-1
CDR3aa: CASSLGAGRNYNEQFF
CDR3nt: TGCGCCAGCAGCTTGGGCGCAGGGAGAAACTACAATGAGCAGTTCTTC

d_gene: NA
abundance: few
j_gene: TRBJ2-6
v_gene: TRBV12-5
CDR3aa: CASGLVRPNSGANVLTF
CDR3nt: TGTGCTAGTGGTTTGGTACGGCCGAACTCTGGGGCCAACGTCCTGACTTTC

d_gene: NA
abundance: NA
j_gene: TRBJ2-5
v_gene: TRBV6-5
CDR3aa: CASSQRGGQETQYF
CDR3nt: TGTGCCAGCAGCCAGCGCGGAGGTCAAGAGACCCAGTACTTC

d_gene: TRBD2
abundance: NA
j_gene: TRBJ2-1
v_gene: TRBV11-2
CDR3aa: CASSLGPSGGRSYNEQFF
CDR3nt: TGTGCCAGCAGCTTAGGTCCTAGCGGGGGTAGATCCTACAATGAGCAGTTCTTC

d_gene: NA
abundance: NA
j_gene: TRBJ2-3
v_gene: TRBV7-3
CDR3aa: CASSSPRGPYDSPGSTDTQYF
CDR3nt: TGTGCCAGCAGCTCCCCCAGGGGACCTTACGATTCACCTGGTTCCACAGATACGCAGTATTTT

d_gene: TRBD2
abundance: NA
j_gene: TRBJ2-7
v_gene: TRBV7-2
CDR3aa: CASSALAGAYYEQYF
CDR3nt: TGTGCCAGCAGCGCACTAGCGGGGGCCTACTACGAGCAGTACTTC

d_gene: TRBD1
abundance: few
j_gene: TRBJ1-6
v_gene: TRBV7-9
CDR3aa: CASSTRQGSPLHF
CDR3nt: TGTGCCAGCAGCACCAGACAGGGTTCACCCCTCCACTTT

d_gene: TRBD2
abundance: NA
j_gene: TRBJ2-1
v_gene: TRBV9
CDR3aa: CASSSRGLAGWDEQFF
CDR3nt: TGTGCCAGCAGCTCTAGGGGGCTAGCGGGATGGGATGAGCAGTTCTTC

d_gene: NA
abundance: NA
j_gene: TRBJ2-1
v_gene: TRBV7-6
CDR3aa: CASSGELGAWNEQFF
CDR3nt: TGTGCCAGCAGCGGGGAATTGGGGGCATGGAATGAGCAGTTCTTC

d_gene: TRBD2
abundance: NA
j_gene: TRBJ2-7
v_gene: TRBV5-1
CDR3aa: CASRAPGLAPSSYEQYF
CDR3nt: TGCGCCAGCAGGGCACCGGGACTAGCACCGAGCTCCTACGAGCAGTACTTC

d_gene: TRBD1
abundance: NA
j_gene: TRBJ2-1
v_gene: TRBV20-1
CDR3aa: CSAAGQDYNEQFF
CDR3nt: TGCAGTGCTGCTGGACAGGACTACAATGAGCAGTTCTTC

d_gene: NA
abundance: once
j_gene: TRBJ1-2
v_gene: TRBV29-1
CDR3aa: CSAKFLDGYTF
CDR3nt: TGCAGCGCCAAATTTTTGGATGGCTACACCTTC

d_gene: TRBD1
abundance: few
j_gene: TRBJ2-6
v_gene: TRBV25-1
CDR3aa: CASSPGQGRPGANVLTF
CDR3nt: TGCGCCAGCAGCCCGGGACAGGGCAGGCCTGGGGCCAACGTCCTGACTTTC

d_gene: NA
abundance: NA
j_gene: TRBJ1-1
v_gene: TRBV5-1
CDR3aa: CASSRARELMNTEAFF
CDR3nt: TGCGCCAGCAGCCGGGCCAGGGAATTGATGAACACTGAAGCTTTCTTT

d_gene: NA
abundance: NA
j_gene: TRBJ2-7
v_gene: TRBV15
CDR3aa: CATRSGDGTYEQYF
CDR3nt: TGTGCCACCAGGTCTGGAGACGGTACCTACGAGCAGTACTTC